This T cell receptor beta chain was retrieved from a study of CD8 T cells in Susac syndrome. Random hexamers were used to reverse transcribe about 0.5 to 1 ug of RNA. A single record per CDR3 protein comes from TCRdb applying MiXCR to the immunoSEQ multiplex PCR reads. Among around 79,000 distinct CDR3 sequences, over 85% were seen once, and the ten largest hold about 0.38%. The V gene lost 6 bases and the J gene lost 2 bases, with 13 bases spanning the gap. This CDR3 contains 14 residues. The specimen sequenced was CD8+ T cells from PBMCs. This clonotype originated in a human donor with multiple sclerosis. The chain is built from TRBV12-3 or TRBV12-4 and TRBJ1-1; D possibly corresponds to TRBD1 (5 bases). The CDR3 nucleotides read TGTGCCAGCAGGCCGGAAGGGACCAACACTGAAGCTTTCTTT. Amino acid sequence: CASRPEGTNTEAFF.